Included here is one TCR beta chain sequence, with context. The entry originates in a study of low-dose radiotherapy and immunotherapy resistance in tumors. Study overall: Every two weeks, cyclophosphamide 200 mg/m2 was infused one day before radiation plus immunotherapy.

TRAV- and TRBV-specific primers were used for first-strand cDNA, which covered alpha and beta chains. PCR amplification of the TCRs was performed with Phusion for approximately 20 PCR cycles, and it relied on a constant-region primer together with a V-primer adapter. Using its own MiXCR run on the reads, TCRdb lists one record per CDR3 protein. The table has roughly 19,000 distinct CDR3 sequences, over 65% seen once. J lost 1 base, V lost 5 bases, and 7 bases had no gene match. The V gene's germline CDR1 is KGHSH and CDR2 LQKENI. The CDR3 has 18 residues. This receptor was obtained from a human donor with advanced metastatic prostate, ovarian, gallbladder or colorectal cancer (not recorded which). This table probably holds off-target reads from a library built for another chain. The chain links TRBV18 to TRBJ2-6, with 11 bases that match TRBD1. CDR3 loop: CASSKTDRGRSGANVLTF. The CDR3 DNA is TGTGCCAGCTCAAAGACGGACAGGGGGCGATCTGGGGCCAACGTCCTGACTTTC.